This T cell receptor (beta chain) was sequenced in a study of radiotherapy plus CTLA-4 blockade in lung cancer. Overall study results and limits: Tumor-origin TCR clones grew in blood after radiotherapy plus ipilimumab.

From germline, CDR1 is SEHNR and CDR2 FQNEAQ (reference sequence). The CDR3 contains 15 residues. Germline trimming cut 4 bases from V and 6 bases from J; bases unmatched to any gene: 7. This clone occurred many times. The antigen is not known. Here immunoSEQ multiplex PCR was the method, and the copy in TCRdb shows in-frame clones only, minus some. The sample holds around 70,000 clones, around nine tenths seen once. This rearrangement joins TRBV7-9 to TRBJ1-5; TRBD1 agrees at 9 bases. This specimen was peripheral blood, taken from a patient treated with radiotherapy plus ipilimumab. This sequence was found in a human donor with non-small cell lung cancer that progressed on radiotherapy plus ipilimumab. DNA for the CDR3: TGTGCCAGCAGCTCGGGGACAGGGATGGGTCAGCCCCAGCATTTT. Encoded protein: CASSSGTGMGQPQHF.